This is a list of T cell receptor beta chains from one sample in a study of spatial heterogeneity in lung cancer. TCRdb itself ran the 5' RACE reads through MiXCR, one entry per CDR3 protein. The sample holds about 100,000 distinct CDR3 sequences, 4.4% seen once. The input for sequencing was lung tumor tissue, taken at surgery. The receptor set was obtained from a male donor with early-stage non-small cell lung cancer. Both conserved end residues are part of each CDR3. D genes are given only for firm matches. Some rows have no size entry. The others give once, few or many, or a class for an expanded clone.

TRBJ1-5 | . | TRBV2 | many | CASTPGGGQPQHF | TGTGCCAGCACCCCGGGGGGCGGGCAGCCCCAGCATTTT
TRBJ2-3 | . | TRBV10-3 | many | CASGADTQYF | TGTGCCTCCGGGGCAGATACGCAGTATTTT
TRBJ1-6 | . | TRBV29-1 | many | CSVTTASNSPLHF | TGCAGCGTTACGACAGCATCTAATTCACCCCTCCACTTT
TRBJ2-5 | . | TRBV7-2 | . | CASSRKLTSRGGGETQYF | TGTGCCAGCAGCCGTAAACTGACTAGCCGCGGAGGGGGAGAGACCCAGTACTTC
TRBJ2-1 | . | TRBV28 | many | CASSWRSYNEQFF | TGTGCCAGCAGTTGGAGATCCTACAATGAGCAGTTCTTC
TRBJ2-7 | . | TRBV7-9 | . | CASSPVSGSEAYEQYF | TGTGCCAGCAGCCCCGTATCCGGGAGTGAGGCCTACGAGCAGTACTTC
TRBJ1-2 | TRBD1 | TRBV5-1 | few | CASSFPGQGARGYTF | TGCGCCAGCAGCTTCCCGGGACAGGGGGCGCGCGGCTACACCTTC
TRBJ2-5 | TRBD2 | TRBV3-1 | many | CASSLREAETQYF | TGTGCCAGCAGCCTTCGGGAGGCGGAGACCCAGTACTTC
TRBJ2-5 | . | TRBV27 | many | CASSSLKPAQETQYF | TGTGCCAGCAGTTCCCTGAAGCCGGCCCAAGAGACCCAGTACTTC
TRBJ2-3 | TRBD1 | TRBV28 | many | CASRRQGGDTQYF | TGTGCCAGCAGAAGACAGGGGGGAGATACGCAGTATTTT
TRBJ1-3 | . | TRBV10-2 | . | CASSGGRGNTIYF | TGCGCCAGCAGTGGGGGACGTGGAAACACCATATATTTT
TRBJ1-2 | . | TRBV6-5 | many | CASTKTMSAPNYGYTF | TGTGCCAGCACCAAAACGATGTCAGCCCCTAACTATGGCTACACCTTC
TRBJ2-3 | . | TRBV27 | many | CASSLIGTDTQYF | TGTGCCAGCAGCCTAATAGGCACAGATACGCAGTATTTT
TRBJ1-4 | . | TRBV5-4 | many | CASSLDRVEGKLFF | TGTGCCAGCAGCCTAGACCGAGTCGAAGGAAAACTGTTTTTT
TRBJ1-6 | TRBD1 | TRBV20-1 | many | CSARQGDNSPLHF | TGCAGTGCTAGACAGGGGGATAATTCACCCCTCCACTTT
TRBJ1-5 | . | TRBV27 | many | CASSLVQPQHF | TGTGCCAGCAGTTTGGTGCAGCCCCAGCATTTT
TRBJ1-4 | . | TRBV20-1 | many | CSAVLVRWDEKLFF | TGCAGTGCCGTCCTCGTGCGATGGGATGAAAAACTGTTTTTT
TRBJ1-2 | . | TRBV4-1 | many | CASSQDRITYGYTF | TGCGCCAGCAGCCAAGACAGGATCACCTATGGCTACACCTTC
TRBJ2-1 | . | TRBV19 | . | CASRPFRAGRYNEQFF | TGTGCCAGTAGGCCGTTTCGGGCGGGTCGATACAATGAGCAGTTCTTC
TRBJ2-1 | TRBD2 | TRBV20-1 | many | CSASLAGFGEQFF | TGCAGTGCTTCCTTAGCGGGATTCGGTGAGCAGTTCTTC
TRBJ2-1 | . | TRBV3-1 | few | CASSQVPFVSYNEQFF | TGTGCCAGCAGCCAAGTTCCATTTGTCTCCTACAATGAGCAGTTCTTC
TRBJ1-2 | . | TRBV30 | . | CAWSPITYGYTF | TGTGCCTGGAGTCCCATCACCTATGGCTACACCTTC
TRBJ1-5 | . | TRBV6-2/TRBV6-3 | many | CASSTGFSQPQHF | TGTGCCAGCAGCACAGGGTTTTCTCAGCCCCAGCATTTT
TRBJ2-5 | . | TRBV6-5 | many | CASGGPQETQYF | TGTGCCAGCGGAGGTCCCCAAGAGACCCAGTACTTC
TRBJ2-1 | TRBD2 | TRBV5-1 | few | CASKERELNEQFF | TGCGCCAGCAAAGAGCGGGAGCTAAATGAGCAGTTCTTC
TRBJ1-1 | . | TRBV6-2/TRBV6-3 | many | CAITMNTEAFF | TGTGCCATTACAATGAACACTGAAGCTTTCTTT
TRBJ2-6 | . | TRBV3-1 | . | CASSQDPGANVLTF | TGTGCCAGCAGCCAAGATCCGGGGGCCAACGTCCTGACTTTC
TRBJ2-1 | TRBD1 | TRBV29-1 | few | CSGDPGTGLKNEQFF | TGCAGCGGTGATCCCGGGACAGGGTTAAAGAATGAGCAGTTCTTC
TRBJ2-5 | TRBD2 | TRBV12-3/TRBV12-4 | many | CATGGGVSQETQYF | TGTGCCACCGGGGGGGGCGTATCACAAGAGACCCAGTACTTC
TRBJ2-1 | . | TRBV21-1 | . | CASSKGLAGTPGGWNEQFF | TGTGCCAGCAGCAAGGGGTTAGCGGGAACTCCGGGGGGGTGGAATGAGCAGTTCTTC
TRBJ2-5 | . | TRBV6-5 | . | CASSSPGTF | TGTGCCAGCAGTTCCCCCGGGACTTTC
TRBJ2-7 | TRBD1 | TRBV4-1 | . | CASSQLNRGPYEQYF | TGCGCCAGCAGCCAACTCAACAGGGGGCCCTACGAGCAGTACTTC
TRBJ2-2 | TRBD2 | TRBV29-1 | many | CSVSSGRARTLTGELFF | TGCAGCGTATCTAGCGGGAGGGCCCGAACCCTCACCGGGGAGCTGTTTTTT
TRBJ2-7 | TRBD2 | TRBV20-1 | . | CSAIPPLAVSYEQYF | TGCAGTGCTATACCTCCACTAGCGGTCTCCTACGAGCAGTACTTC
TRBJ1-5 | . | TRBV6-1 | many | CASRGTGNQPQHF | TGTGCCAGCAGGGGGACGGGAAATCAGCCCCAGCATTTT
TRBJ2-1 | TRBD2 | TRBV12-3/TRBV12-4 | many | CASSHGTSGSPEFF | TGTGCCAGTTCGCACGGGACTAGCGGGTCTCCGGAGTTCTTC
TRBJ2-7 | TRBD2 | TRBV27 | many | CASRPRTSGSYEQYF | TGTGCCAGCAGACCTAGGACTAGCGGATCCTACGAGCAGTACTTC
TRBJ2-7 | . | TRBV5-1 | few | CASSLDISLPYEQYF | TGCGCCAGCAGCTTGGATATCAGTTTACCCTACGAGCAGTACTTC
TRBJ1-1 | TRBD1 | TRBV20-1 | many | CSARRGQGGSTEAFF | TGCAGTGCTAGAAGGGGACAGGGTGGATCCACTGAAGCTTTCTTT
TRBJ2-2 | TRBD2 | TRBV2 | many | CASKLTVGRAGDGELFF | TGTGCCAGCAAACTCACAGTCGGGAGGGCCGGAGACGGGGAGCTGTTTTTT
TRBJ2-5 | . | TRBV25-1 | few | CASSEFGSQETQYF | TGTGCCAGCAGTGAATTCGGCAGCCAAGAGACCCAGTACTTC
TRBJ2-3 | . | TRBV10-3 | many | CAIGLDTQYF | TGTGCCATCGGGTTAGATACGCAGTATTTT
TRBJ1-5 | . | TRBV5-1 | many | CASSRGTNQPQHF | TGCGCCAGCAGCCGTGGGACAAATCAGCCCCAGCATTTT
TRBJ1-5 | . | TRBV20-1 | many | CSAPPAGGYNQPQHF | TGCAGTGCTCCGCCCGCCGGGGGCTACAATCAGCCCCAGCATTTT
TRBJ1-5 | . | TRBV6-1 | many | CASSASGGNQPQHF | TGTGCCAGCAGTGCTTCAGGGGGCAATCAGCCCCAGCATTTT
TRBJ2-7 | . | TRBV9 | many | CASSPRVGLYEQYF | TGTGCCAGCAGCCCCCGTGTAGGGCTCTACGAGCAGTACTTC
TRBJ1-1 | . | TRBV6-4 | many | CASSSNFGEGTEAFF | TGTGCCAGCAGTTCCAATTTCGGGGAGGGAACTGAAGCTTTCTTT
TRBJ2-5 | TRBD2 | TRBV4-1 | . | CASSRLAGPRETQYF | TGCGCCAGCAGCCGACTAGCGGGTCCCCGAGAGACCCAGTACTTC
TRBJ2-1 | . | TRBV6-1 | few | CASSWTGTIHNEQFF | TGTGCCAGCAGTTGGACCGGGACAATTCACAATGAGCAGTTCTTC
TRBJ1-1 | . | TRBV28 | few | CASFSGGMNTEAFF | TGTGCCAGCTTCTCCGGGGGGATGAACACTGAAGCTTTCTTT
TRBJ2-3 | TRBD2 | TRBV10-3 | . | CAIGTSGGTDTQYF | TGTGCCATCGGGACTAGCGGGGGCACAGATACGCAGTATTTT
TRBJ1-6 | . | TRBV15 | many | CATSRDRNSPLHF | TGTGCCACCAGCAGAGACAGAAATTCACCCCTCCACTTT
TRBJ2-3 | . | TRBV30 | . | CAWMGRTDTQYF | TGTGCCTGGATGGGGCGGACTGATACGCAGTATTTT
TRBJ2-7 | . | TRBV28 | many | CAGTGPSSYEQYF | TGTGCCGGCACCGGGCCGAGCTCCTACGAGCAGTACTTC
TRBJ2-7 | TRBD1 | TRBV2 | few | CASTTTGVEQYF | TGTGCCAGCACAACGACAGGGGTCGAGCAGTACTTC